The 28 T cell receptor beta chains reported below all come from one sample, sequenced in a study of blood T cell repertoires in COVID-19. Profiling relied on immunoSEQ multiplex PCR, and the TCRdb table lists in-frame clones only, not all of them. This table has roughly 200,000 clones, approximately 80% appearing once. Material: peripheral blood. Receptors originate from a woman between 45 and 60 years old with active or convalescent COVID-19.

The gene calls are TRBV19 and TRBJ1-1, with unresolved D. Deletions cut 3 bases from V and 6 bases from J, with 14 bases between. Looked up from germline, CDR1 is LNHDA and CDR2 is SQIVND (reference sequence). The CDR3 is 14 residues long. The CDR3: CASSIGAGGAEAFF. In nucleotides, the CDR3 is TGTGCCAGTAGTATTGGAGCAGGAGGCGCTGAAGCTTTCTTT. The full variable domain, its missing parts supplied by reference TRBV19 and TRBJ1-1, is DGGITQSPKYLFRKEGQNVTLSCEQNLNHDAMYWYRQDPGQGLRLIYYSQIVNDFQKGDIAEGYSVSREKKESFPLTVTSAQKNPTAFYLCASSIGAGGAEAFFGQGTRLTVV.

V gene TRBV9 combines with J gene TRBJ1-4; no firm D call. The CDR3 totals 14 residues. V was cut by 4 bases and J by 6 bases, with 13 bases left in between. The germline V gene has CDR1 SGDLS and CDR2 YYNGEE. The chain's CDR3 is CASSLQPQDEKLFF. For the CDR3, the DNA is TGTGCCAGCAGCTTACAACCCCAAGATGAAAAACTGTTTTTT.

This chain uses TRBV7-2 with TRBJ1-3; 7 nucleotides agree with TRBD1. The V and J ends lost 4 bases and 2 bases, in that order; junction bases with no gene match: 8. The CDR3 contains 16 residues. In germline, CDR1 is SGHTA, CDR2 FQGNSA. CDR3 residues: CASSSRATGTGNTIYF. CDR3 coding DNA: TGTGCCAGCAGCTCCCGAGCGACAGGGACTGGAAACACCATATATTTT. Supplemented by reference TRBV7-2 and TRBJ1-3, the full variable domain reads GAGVSQSPSNKVTEKGKDVELRCDPISGHTALYWYRQSLGQGLEFLIYFQGNSAPDKSGLPSDRFSAERTGGSVSTLTIQRTQQEDSAVYLCASSSRATGTGNTIYFGEGSWLTVV.

The rearrangement uses TRBV5-1 and TRBJ2-7; 9 bases fit TRBD1. The V gene end was trimmed by 4 bases and the J gene end by 4 bases; junction bases not matched to a gene: 6. Germline V gene lookup returns CDR1 SGHRS and CDR2 YFSETQ. The CDR3 is 14 amino acids. Written as DNA, the CDR3 is TGCGCCAGCAGCGTGGACAGGGGAGAGTACGAGCAGTACTTC. The encoded protein is CASSVDRGEYEQYF.

The chain couples TRBV5-1 to TRBJ2-6, with TRBD2 matching over 15 bases. The trim removed 7 bases at V and 2 bases at J, leaving 1 base unmatched. Germline loops: CDR1 SGHRS, CDR2 YFSETQ. This CDR3 has 16 residues. The CDR3 DNA follows: TGCGCCAGCGGACTAGCGGGAGGGCCTGGGGCCAACGTCCTGACTTTC. Translated, it gives CASGLAGGPGANVLTF.

As DNA, the CDR3 is TGCAGTGCCCGGGACACCACTGAAGCTTTCTTT. This encodes CSARDTTEAFF. V and J are TRBV20-1 and TRBJ1-1; a weak D match, TRBD1 (6 bases). CDR1 and CDR2 from the germline V gene are DFQATT and SNEGSKA (reference sequence). The CDR3 length is 11 residues. V was clipped by 6 bases and J by 4 bases, with 9 bases between them.

This chain uses TRBV6-5 with TRBJ2-7, with 12 bases identical to TRBD1. The CDR3 has 15 amino acids. The germline V gene encodes CDR1 MNHEY and CDR2 SVGAGI. Trimming cost V 5 bases and J 6 bases; bases outside gene matches: 8. The CDR3 loop reads CASSTRDRGLVEQYF. The CDR3 DNA is TGTGCCAGCAGTACACGGGACAGGGGGCTTGTCGAGCAGTACTTC.

The V call is TRBV28, the J call TRBJ2-4; perhaps TRBD1 as D (6 bases). Trimming left V 4 bases short and J 0 bases short, with 13 bases between. The CDR3 sequence is 16 residues long. Germline lookup yields CDR1 MDHEN and CDR2 SYDVKM. CDR3: CASSSQGLLAKNIQYF. For the CDR3, the DNA is TGTGCCAGCAGTTCCCAGGGGCTACTAGCCAAAAACATTCAGTACTTC. The full variable domain, in which reference TRBV28 and TRBJ2-4 provide the parts outside the CDR3, is DVKVTQSSRYLVKRTGEKVFLECVQDMDHENMFWYRQDPGLGLRLIYFSYDVKMKEKGDIPEGYSVSREKKERFSLILESASTNQTSMYLCASSSQGLLAKNIQYFGAGTRLSVL.

The chain employs TRBV6-2 or TRBV6-3 and TRBJ1-2; D gene unclear. V was trimmed by 4 bases and J by 4 bases, leaving 10 bases between them. Germline V lookup: CDR1 MNHEY, CDR2 SVGEGT. This CDR3 is 13 amino acids long. CDR3 sequence: CASSSGSPYGYTF. The CDR3 nucleotides read TGTGCCAGCAGTTCTGGGAGCCCCTATGGCTACACCTTC.

The chain is built from TRBV18 and TRBJ2-7; possibly TRBD2 for D (5 bases). The CDR3 is 15 amino acids. Germline CDR1 is KGHSH and CDR2 is LQKENI. V dropped 2 bases and J dropped 2 bases, with 13 bases sitting between them. The CDR3: CASSPTAGETYEQYF. The DNA of the CDR3 is TGTGCCAGCTCACCAACAGCCGGGGAAACCTACGAGCAGTACTTC.

The chain has TRBV27 and TRBJ1-2; the D gene is possibly TRBD1 (6 bases). The V end was cut by 5 bases, the J end by 1 base, with 8 bases between. The length of the CDR3 is 13 residues. Germline V CDR1 and CDR2: MNHEY, SMNVEV (reference sequence). The CDR3 sequence: CASSPRGNYGYTF. The CDR3 DNA follows: TGTGCCAGCAGTCCCAGGGGTAACTATGGCTACACCTTC.

J is TRBJ2-3 and V is TRBV27, with 10 bases identical to TRBD1. This CDR3 is built from 16 residues. Germline V gives CDR1 MNHEY, CDR2 SMNVEV (reference sequence). Germline trimming cut 7 bases from V and 4 bases from J; bases unmatched to any gene: 11. The chain's CDR3 is CASMKVRTGGADTQYF. CDR3 DNA: TGTGCCAGCATGAAAGTAAGGACAGGGGGTGCAGATACGCAGTATTTT.

The J gene is TRBJ2-3, the V gene TRBV5-1; weak D call: TRBD2 (5 bases). V was trimmed by 0 bases and J by 6 bases, leaving 11 bases between them. The CDR3 totals 14 residues. CDR1 is SGHRS and CDR2 is YFSETQ in the germline V gene. The CDR3 sequence is CASSLAGGYDTQYF. The CDR3 bases are TGCGCCAGCAGCTTGGCCGGAGGATACGATACGCAGTATTTT.

The chain couples TRBV29-1 to TRBJ2-5; D perhaps matches TRBD2 (5 bases). The CDR3 covers 13 residues. Germline V CDR1 and CDR2: SQVTM, ANQGSEA. V dropped 1 base and J dropped 5 bases, with 11 bases sitting between them. Here the CDR3 DNA reads TGCAGCGTTGAAGGAACGCGCGGGGAGACCCAGTACTTC. Amino acid sequence: CSVEGTRGETQYF. The full variable domain, with the rest looked up from reference TRBV29-1 and TRBJ2-5, is SAVISQKPSRDICQRGTSLTIQCQVDSQVTMMFWYRQQPGQSLTLIATANQGSEATYESGFVIDKFPISRPNLTFSTLTVSNMSPEDSSIYLCSVEGTRGETQYFGPGTRLLVL.

The chain carries TRBV18 and TRBJ1-4; TRBD1 might be the D (5 bases). This CDR3 region has 15 residues. Germline CDR1 KGHSH, CDR2 LQKENI. The V and J ends lost 4 bases and 0 bases respectively, with 9 bases between them. The CDR3 here is CASSRGQSTNEKLFF. The CDR3 nucleotides are TGTGCCAGCTCACGCGGACAATCAACTAATGAAAAACTGTTTTTT.

The chain couples TRBV5-1 to TRBJ1-1, with D tentatively TRBD1 (5 bases). The CDR3 covers 14 residues. From germline, CDR1 is SGHRS and CDR2 YFSETQ. The V end lost 4 bases, the J end lost 6 bases, and 16 bases lay between the germline ends. The CDR3 region has the DNA TGCGCCAGCAGCCCCGGAGGGCAGGGACCTGAAGCTTTCTTT. This sequence encodes CASSPGGQGPEAFF.

The chain recombines TRBV21-1 with TRBJ1-1. TRBV21-1 is tagged as a pseudogene. CDR3 length equals 14 residues. DNA for the CDR3: TGTGCCAGCAGCAAAGATCCGGGGAGCACTGAAGCTTTCTTT. Translation gives CASSKDPGSTEAFF.

The gene calls are TRBV6-2 or TRBV6-3 and TRBJ2-3; 9 bases map to TRBD1. With V trimmed by 2 bases and J by 1 base, 1 base remained unmatched. CDR3 size: 15 residues. Germline CDR1 MNHEY, CDR2 SVGEGT. For the CDR3, the DNA is TGTGCCAGCAGTTACCGGACAGGGGGCACAGATACGCAGTATTTT. As protein: CASSYRTGGTDTQYF.

The chain carries TRBV29-1 and TRBJ1-5, with TRBD1 identical over 9 bases. CDR1 is SQVTM, CDR2 ANQGSEA, per germline. The junction had 4 bases not matched to a gene; V was cut back by 4 bases and J by 6 bases. The CDR3 totals 13 residues. CDR3 DNA sequence: TGCAGCGTTGCGGGACAGGGTACTCAGCCCCAGCATTTT. Translated: CSVAGQGTQPQHF. Looking up the rest from reference TRBV29-1 and TRBJ1-5 gives the full variable domain: SAVISQKPSRDICQRGTSLTIQCQVDSQVTMMFWYRQQPGQSLTLIATANQGSEATYESGFVIDKFPISRPNLTFSTLTVSNMSPEDSSIYLCSVAGQGTQPQHFGDGTRLSIL.

The V gene is TRBV6-6, the J gene TRBJ1-5; D unresolved. The V and J ends lost 6 bases and 5 bases respectively, with 11 bases between them. CDR3 length: 13 residues. Germline V gives CDR1 MNHNY, CDR2 SVGAGI (reference sequence). The DNA for the CDR3 is TGTGCCAGCAGGTTAGGAGGCTATCAGCCCCAGCATTTT. It codes for CASRLGGYQPQHF.

V and J are TRBV6-1 and TRBJ2-3, with 8 bases fitting TRBD2. V shed 2 bases and J 7 bases; nucleotides not matched to a gene: 8. The CDR3 loop spans 15 amino acids. In germline, CDR1 is MNHNS, CDR2 SASEGT. The CDR3 region has the DNA TGTGCCAGCAGTGAACCAAGCGGGAGTGGGTATACGCAGTATTTT. It yields the protein CASSEPSGSGYTQYF.

The genes are TRBV27 and TRBJ1-6; 7 bases line up with TRBD1. J lost 5 bases, V lost 2 bases, and 3 bases had no gene match. CDR3 size: 15 residues. CDR1 is MNHEY and CDR2 is SMNVEV in the germline V gene (reference sequence). The CDR3 region has the DNA TGTGCCAGCAGTTTAAGGGGGCGAGATAATTCACCCCTCCACTTT. This encodes CASSLRGRDNSPLHF.

The rearrangement joins TRBV30 to TRBJ1-6, with 7 bases identical to TRBD1. Germline V CDR1 and CDR2: GTSNPN, SVGIG (reference sequence). There are 14 residues in the CDR3. The V gene end was trimmed by 1 base and the J gene end by 7 bases; junction bases not matched to a gene: 4. CDR3 sequence (DNA): TGTGCCTGGAGTGGGGACAGCTGGAATTCACCCCTCCACTTT. Translating it yields CAWSGDSWNSPLHF. Drawing the rest from reference TRBV30 and TRBJ1-6, the complete variable domain is SQTIHQWPATLVQPVGSPLSLECTVEGTSNPNLYWYRQAAGRGLQLLFYSVGIGQISSEVPQNLSASRPQDRQFILSSKKLLLSDSGFYLCAWSGDSWNSPLHFGNGTRLTVT.

V is TRBV7-2 and J is TRBJ1-6, with TRBD1 matching 9 bases. V shed 0 bases and J 10 bases; nucleotides not matched to a gene: 7. The CDR3 sequence is 16 residues long. CDR1 and CDR2 from the germline V gene are SGHTA and FQGNSA. CDR3 in amino acids: CASSLAGTGTGSPLHF. The CDR3 DNA reads as TGTGCCAGCAGCTTAGCCGGGACAGGGACGGGATCACCCCTCCACTTT.

The chain is built from TRBV28 and TRBJ2-7, with D possibly matching TRBD2 (6 bases). Germline CDR1 reads MDHEN; CDR2 reads SYDVKM. V gave up 3 bases and J gave up 0 bases, with 12 bases separating them. The CDR3 has 15 amino acids. CDR3 sequence (DNA): TGTGCCAGCAGTTTCGGGCGGGGTAGCTCCTACGAGCAGTACTTC. It encodes CASSFGRGSSYEQYF.

V usage is TRBV12-5 and J usage is TRBJ2-3; TRBD2 aligns across 8 bases. The V gene's germline CDR1 is LGHNT and CDR2 FRNRAP. There are 15 residues in the CDR3. V trimming: 8 bases; J trimming: 6 bases; junction bases outside the gene matches: 13. The CDR3 reads CASHLGAGVGDTQYF. The DNA of the CDR3 is TGTGCTAGTCATCTCGGAGCGGGGGTCGGGGATACGCAGTATTTT.

This clone was seen just once. CDR3 loop: CASSSAGTGGDYGYTF. CDR3 in DNA: TGTGCCAGCAGTTCTGCCGGGACAGGGGGCGACTATGGCTACACCTTC. This chain uses TRBV28 with TRBJ1-2, with 12 bases that match TRBD1. Germline values: CDR1 MDHEN, CDR2 SYDVKM. With 4 bases clipped from V and 3 bases from J, the junction kept 6 bases outside the gene matches. The CDR3 loop spans 16 amino acids.

This clone has just one count. The chain joins TRBV18 to TRBJ2-5; D remains unclear. The V gene lost 0 bases and the J gene lost 2 bases, with 10 bases spanning the gap. The CDR3 has 15 residues. Germline lookup yields CDR1 KGHSH and CDR2 LQKENI. The CDR3 region has the DNA TGTGCCAGCTCACCACCTGGCCGGAGTCAAGAGACCCAGTACTTC. As protein: CASSPPGRSQETQYF.